This record looks at one T cell receptor (beta chain) sequence and its context. Trimming took 4 bases from V and 1 from J; bases not matched to a gene: 9. Germline values: CDR1 ENHRY, CDR2 SYGVKD. The CDR3 is 16 amino acids. This sample was included in a study of early T cells in non-severe SARS-CoV-2 infection. TCRdb independently ran MiXCR on the 5' RACE reads; one entry per CDR3 protein. The repertoire holds 55,000 to 80,000 distinct CDR3 sequences, with 11% as singletons. The material sequenced was whole blood, taken at baseline. This TCR derives from an adult who was a healthcare worker with PCR-confirmed SARS-CoV-2 infection or an uninfected control (not recorded which). The J gene is TRBJ2-7, the V gene TRBV10-3; 8 bases are a match to TRBD2. The CDR3 reads CAISALRLAGSYEQYF. DNA of the CDR3: TGTGCCATCAGTGCCCTCAGGCTAGCGGGTTCCTACGAGCAGTACTTC.